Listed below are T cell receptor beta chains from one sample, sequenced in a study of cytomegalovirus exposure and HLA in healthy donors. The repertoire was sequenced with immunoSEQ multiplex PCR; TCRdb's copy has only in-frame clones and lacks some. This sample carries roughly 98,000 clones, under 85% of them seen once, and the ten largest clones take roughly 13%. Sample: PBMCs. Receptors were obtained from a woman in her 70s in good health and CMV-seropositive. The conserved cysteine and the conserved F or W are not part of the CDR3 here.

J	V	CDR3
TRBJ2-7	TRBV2	ASNLQGLYEQY
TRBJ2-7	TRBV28	ASSSTPFSYEQY
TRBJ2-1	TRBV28	ASSATSGSGYEQF
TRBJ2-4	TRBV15	ATSRFGQGALNIQY
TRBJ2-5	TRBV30	AWSRRGKETQY
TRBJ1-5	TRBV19	ASKKQGSGQPQH
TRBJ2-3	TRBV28	ASSFSGSTDTQY
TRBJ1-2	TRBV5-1	ASSSLYGYT
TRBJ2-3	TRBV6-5	ASSYRPLRSTDTQY
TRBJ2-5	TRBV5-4	ASSFWRIQETRY
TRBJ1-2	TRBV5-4	ASSLRDTGFNGYT
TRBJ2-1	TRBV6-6	ASSYSRGRDYNEQF
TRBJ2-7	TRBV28	ASRPQGGPYEQY
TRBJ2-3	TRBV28	ASSFREDTQY
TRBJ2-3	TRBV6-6	ASSYSGVGTQY
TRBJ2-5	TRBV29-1	SVRTGGVETQY
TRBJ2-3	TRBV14	ASSPSGMTTDTQY
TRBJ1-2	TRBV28	ASSPPTGGSYGYT
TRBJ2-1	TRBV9	ASSGGTGPYNEQF
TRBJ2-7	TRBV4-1	ASSPLQGGSYEQY
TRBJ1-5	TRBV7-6	ASSSQGFQPQH
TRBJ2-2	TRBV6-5	ASSYREDTGELF
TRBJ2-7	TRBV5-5	ASSLVGGVSSYEQY
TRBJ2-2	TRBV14	ASSQGLAGVSGELF